This T cell receptor beta chain is from a study of regulatory T cells in long-lasting Graves disease. Time point: persistent/refractory GD, antithyroid drugs over 5 years with positive TRAb. With RNA extracted from PBMCs as input, the TCR library was made. General study points: Among samples with persistent disease, TRBV28, TRBJ1-2 and TRBJ2-5 were favored. Researchers examined only peripheral blood and not thyroid tissue.

This CDR3 is 17 amino acids long. Germline CDR1 MDHEN, CDR2 SYDVKM. Deletions cut 2 bases from V and 5 bases from J, with 16 bases between. Arm-PCR of CDR3 regions and iRepertoire HTBI primers were the basis on which TCR beta libraries were built. Source study methods: Across all samples, roughly 60 TRBV segments and roughly 14 TRBJ segments were identified. TCRdb re-analysed the multiplex PCR reads in MiXCR, keeping a single row per CDR3 protein. The V and J calls here are based on TCRdb, not the publication. The data show roughly 360,000 distinct CDR3 sequences, more than 20% seen once. The sample holds many counts of this clonotype. Its antigen is undetermined.

The sequenced sample was peripheral blood mononuclear cells (PBMCs), obtained when the disease was refractory, from a patient treated with antithyroid drugs. The chain has TRBV28 and TRBJ1-6; D might be TRBD1 (5 bases). The receptor's source is a woman in her 40s with Graves disease. The CDR3 here is CASSLTGQGVDNSPLHF. CDR3 nucleotide sequence: TGTGCCAGCAGTTTAACGGGGCAGGGTGTGGATAATTCACCCCTCCACTTT. The whole variable domain, filled in from reference TRBV28 and TRBJ1-6, reads DVKVTQSSRYLVKRTGEKVFLECVQDMDHENMFWYRQDPGLGLRLIYFSYDVKMKEKGDIPEGYSVSREKKERFSLILESASTNQTSMYLCASSLTGQGVDNSPLHFGNGTRLTVT.